The 13 T cell receptor beta chains given below trace back to one sample, sequenced in a study of cytomegalovirus exposure and HLA in healthy donors. With 60 Vbeta and 13 Jbeta primers, the PCR was carried out. Sequencing was performed with immunoSEQ multiplex PCR; in TCRdb, only in-frame clones are kept and a portion is missing. The table records 130,000 or so clones, 75% of them present only once. Sequences were obtained from PBMCs. The origin of the receptors is a woman in her thirties or forties in good health and CMV-seropositive.

The V call is TRBV19, the J call TRBJ1-1, with a possible D match to TRBD1 (6 bases). This CDR3 region has 13 residues. V was trimmed by 8 bases and J by 0 bases, leaving 10 bases between them. The V gene's germline CDR1 is LNHDA and CDR2 SQIVND (reference sequence). In DNA form, the CDR3 reads TGTGCCAGTGGACAGTCTATGAACACTGAAGCTTTCTTT. Translated, it gives CASGQSMNTEAFF.

The chain has TRBV7-3 and TRBJ2-3, with TRBD1 matching 9 bases. The ends lost 5 bases at V and 0 bases at J; junction bases unmatched: 6. This CDR3 region has 16 residues. Looked up from germline, CDR1 is SGHTA and CDR2 is FQGTGA. The CDR3 nucleotides are TGTGCCAGCAGCCGGAGAGGACAGGGGAGCACAGATACGCAGTATTTT. Residues: CASSRRGQGSTDTQYF.

The rearrangement uses TRBV7-9 and TRBJ1-3; D remains ambiguous. Germline CDR1 reads SEHNR; CDR2 reads FQNEAQ (reference sequence). V shed 2 bases and J shed 8 bases, with 10 bases lying between them. The CDR3 is 13 residues long. CDR3 region: CASSLSQVDTIYF. CDR3 bases: TGTGCCAGCAGCTTAAGCCAGGTTGACACCATATATTTT.

This clone occurred a few times. The rearrangement uses TRBV28 and TRBJ1-5; D is undetermined. V lost 3 bases to trimming and J lost 2 bases, with 11 bases between them. The CDR3 is made up of 15 amino acids. CDR1 is MDHEN, CDR2 SYDVKM, per germline. CDR3 DNA: TGTGCCAGCAGTTTTATGGTGTTAGGCAATCAGCCCCAGCATTTT. The encoded protein is CASSFMVLGNQPQHF.

This clone turned up a few times. This sequence joins TRBV4-1 and TRBJ2-3; maybe TRBD2 (5 bases). Germline CDR1 reads MGHRA; CDR2 reads YSYEKL. The CDR3 sequence is 14 residues long. V was trimmed by 0 bases and J by 4 bases, leaving 8 bases between them. The CDR3 DNA is TGCGCCAGCAGCCAAGAGCGGGTGTCAGATACGCAGTATTTT. Translated: CASSQERVSDTQYF.

The chain employs TRBV30 and TRBJ2-3; possible D gene TRBD2, 6 bases. Germline V gene lookup returns CDR1 GTSNPN and CDR2 SVGIG (reference sequence). The ends were cut back, 0 bases at V and 2 bases at J, with 15 bases in the middle. The CDR3 totals 16 residues. DNA of the CDR3: TGTGCCTGGAGTGTACTCATGGGGGGTCCCACAGATACGCAGTATTTT. This codes for CAWSVLMGGPTDTQYF.

A few counts support this clone. This chain uses TRBV27 with TRBJ1-2, with 10 bases matching TRBD1. CDR1 MNHEY and CDR2 SMNVEV come from the germline V gene (reference sequence). The V segment lost 5 bases and the J segment 3 bases; nucleotides outside the gene matches: 6. The CDR3 is made up of 15 amino acids. The CDR3 region is CASSPWTGGDYGYTF. As DNA, the CDR3 is TGTGCCAGCAGTCCGTGGACAGGGGGGGACTATGGCTACACCTTC.

J is TRBJ2-1 and V is TRBV30; unclear D gene. V lost 2 bases, J lost 6 bases, and 8 bases lay in between. CDR3 length: 12 amino acids. Germline V gene sequence: CDR1 GTSNPN, CDR2 SVGIG (reference sequence). The CDR3 region is CAWSPPGNEQFF. The CDR3 DNA reads TGTGCCTGGAGTCCCCCGGGCAATGAGCAGTTCTTC.

V and J are TRBV4-2 and TRBJ2-7; TRBD2 aligns across 7 bases. The CDR3 sequence is 20 residues long. Per germline, CDR1 LGHNA and CDR2 YNFKEQ. V was clipped by 3 bases and J by 0 bases; unmatched bases: 20. The CDR3: CASSHGGGFVRRAGSYEQYF. The CDR3 DNA follows: TGTGCCAGCAGCCATGGGGGGGGGTTTGTTCGGCGGGCCGGCTCCTACGAGCAGTACTTC.

CDR3 sequence reads: CASSLGQASSGNTIYF. The CDR3 DNA sequence: TGCGCCAGCAGCCTCGGACAGGCAAGCTCTGGAAACACCATATATTTT. The rearrangement joins TRBV5-1 to TRBJ1-3, with 7 bases lining up with TRBD1. V trimming: 4 bases; J trimming: 0 bases; junction bases outside the gene matches: 7. The CDR3 loop spans 16 amino acids. Per germline, CDR1 SGHRS and CDR2 YFSETQ.

This chain links TRBV5-4 with TRBJ2-7; D call uncertain. Germline CDR1 and CDR2: SGHNT and YYREEE (reference sequence). The CDR3 runs 11 residues. Trimming pared 1 base from V and 4 bases from J, leaving 3 bases between. CDR3: CASSLIYEQYF. The DNA of the CDR3 is TGTGCCAGCAGCTTGATATACGAGCAGTACTTC. Full variable domain (rest looked up from reference TRBV5-4 and TRBJ2-7): ETGVTQSPTHLIKTRGQQVTLRCSSQSGHNTVSWYQQALGQGPQFIFQYYREEENGRGNFPPRFSGLQFPNYSSELNVNALELDDSALYLCASSLIYEQYFGPGTRLTVT.

The chain combines TRBV19 with TRBJ1-2; no clear D gene. The CDR3 covers 12 residues. Germline V lookup: CDR1 LNHDA, CDR2 SQIVND (reference sequence). With 3 bases removed from V and 6 bases from J, the gap between germline ends came to 8 bases. CDR3 sequence: CASSMSGDGYTF. The CDR3 bases are TGTGCCAGTAGTATGTCCGGGGATGGCTACACCTTC.

V gene TRBV11-1 combines with J gene TRBJ2-3; 7 bases match TRBD2. V was pared by 7 bases and J by 2 bases, with 12 bases of the junction left unmatched. The CDR3 sequence is 16 residues long. Germline V gene data show CDR1 as SGHAT and CDR2 as FQDESV (reference sequence). The CDR3 bases are TGTGCCAGCACCCGCGGGGGACTACGGATCACAGATACGCAGTATTTT. Translating gives CASTRGGLRITDTQYF.